The clone carrying this T cell receptor beta chain was counted between two and nine times. Antigen specificity is unknown. The data originate from a study of T-cell memory formation after mild COVID-19. Broader study findings: Clones that shrank (day 15 to 85) were balanced CD4/CD8, whereas later expanders leaned CD4+. Contracting clones localized mainly to CM and EM when CD4+ and mainly to EMRA when CD8+.

CDR3 size: 17 residues. Germline values: CDR1 SGHTA, CDR2 FQGNSA. V shed 2 bases and J shed 2 bases, with 16 bases lying between them. TCRdb reanalysed the 5' RACE reads using MiXCR and keeps one entry per CDR3 protein. Of approximately 250,000 distinct CDR3 sequences listed, roughly 17% are singletons. The rearrangement links TRBV7-2 to TRBJ1-5, with D hard to call. This receptor was obtained from a man younger than 30 who had mild COVID-19 (a few samples of this study predate the infection). Cell type and time point are not known. Sequencing input: PBMCs or a T cell subset sorted from them (not recorded which). Here the CDR3 DNA reads TGTGCCAGCAGCTTATTCGAGGGCAGACCCGGCAATCAGCCCCAGCATTTT. Translating gives CASSLFEGRPGNQPQHF.